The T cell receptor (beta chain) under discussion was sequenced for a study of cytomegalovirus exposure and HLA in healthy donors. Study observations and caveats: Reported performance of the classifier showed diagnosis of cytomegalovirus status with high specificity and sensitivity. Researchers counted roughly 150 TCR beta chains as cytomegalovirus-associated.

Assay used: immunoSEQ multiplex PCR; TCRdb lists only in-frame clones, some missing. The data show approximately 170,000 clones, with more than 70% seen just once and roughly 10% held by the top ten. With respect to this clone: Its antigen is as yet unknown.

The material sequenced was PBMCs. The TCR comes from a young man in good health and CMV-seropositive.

The CDR3 bases are TGTGCCAGCAGCCCCGGCGGACAGTTACGAGAGCAGTACTTC. Its protein product is CASSPGGQLREQYF. This rearrangement joins TRBV6-5 to TRBJ2-7, with a weak D call TRBD1 (6 bases). The germline V gene has CDR1 MNHEY and CDR2 SVGAGI. The V end was cut by 6 bases, the J end by 7 bases, with 19 bases between. The CDR3 has 14 amino acids.